One and the same sample provided the 8 T cell receptor beta chains below, sequenced in a study of OX40 agonist ivuxolimab in advanced cancers. Profiled with immunoSEQ multiplex PCR; TCRdb holds only in-frame clones, not every one. The data hold about 72,000 clones, with around 91% observed a single time. The source material was CD4+ or CD8+ T cells sorted from blood, sampled in a trial of the OX40 agonist ivuxolimab. These receptors were obtained from an adult with an advanced solid tumor such as melanoma, head and neck, liver or kidney cancer.

Written as DNA, the CDR3 is TGTGCCAGTAGTATAGAGGGGGACGGACCAAGGACCCAGTACTTC. Translating it yields CASSIEGDGPRTQYF. V is TRBV19 and J is TRBJ2-5; D may be TRBD1 or TRBD2 (5 bases each). V lost 0 bases to trimming and J lost 7 bases, with 15 bases between them. Germline CDR1 and CDR2: LNHDA and SQIVND (reference sequence). CDR3 length: 15 amino acids.

This chain joins TRBV2 and TRBJ1-2; 10 positions agree with TRBD1. The germline V gene encodes CDR1 SNHLY and CDR2 FYNNEI. V was pared by 4 bases and J by 3 bases, with 8 bases of the junction left unmatched. This CDR3 is built from 16 residues. In DNA, the CDR3 is TGTGCCAGCAGTGCCCTAGGACAGGGGGGGGACTATGGCTACACCTTC. Encoded protein: CASSALGQGGDYGYTF.

This clone came up a few times. The CDR3 DNA is TGTGCCAGCAGCCCGACTAGCGGGAGTTCTAGTACAGATACGCAGTATTTT. Its protein product is CASSPTSGSSSTDTQYF. The V call is TRBV2, the J call TRBJ2-3, with 12 bases aligning to TRBD2. The CDR3 is 17 amino acids. The germline V gene has CDR1 SNHLY and CDR2 FYNNEI. The V gene end was trimmed by 6 bases and the J gene end by 3 bases; junction bases not matched to a gene: 10. The complete variable domain, with remaining parts taken from reference TRBV2 and TRBJ2-3, reads EPEVTQTPSHQVTQMGQEVILRCVPISNHLYFYWYRQILGQKVEFLVSFYNNEISEKSEIFDDQFSVERPDGSNFTLKIRSTKLEDSAMYFCASSPTSGSSSTDTQYFGPGTRLTVL.

This clone was found many times. The rearrangement links TRBV7-9 to TRBJ2-7, with D perhaps matching TRBD2 (5 bases). V lost 3 bases, J lost 6 bases, and 15 bases lay in between. CDR1 is SEHNR, CDR2 FQNEAQ, per germline (reference sequence). The CDR3 extends over 14 amino acids. This chain's CDR3 is CASSLVGVGSEQYF. Written as DNA, the CDR3 is TGTGCCAGCAGCTTGGTGGGAGTAGGGTCCGAGCAGTACTTC. The whole variable domain, filled in from reference TRBV7-9 and TRBJ2-7, reads DTGVSQNPRHKITKRGQNVTFRCDPISEHNRLYWYRQTLGQGPEFLTYFQNEAQLEKSRLLSDRFSAERPKGSFSTLEIQRTEQGDSAMYLCASSLVGVGSEQYFGPGTRLTVT.

The chain joins TRBV5-1 to TRBJ2-3, with D perhaps TRBD1 (6 bases). The CDR3 is 15 amino acids. CDR1 SGHRS and CDR2 YFSETQ come from the germline V gene. V was pared by 2 bases and J by 2 bases, with 12 bases between. As DNA, the CDR3 is TGCGCCAGCAGCTTTGCCGGGACACCCACAGATACGCAGTATTTT. Translated, it gives CASSFAGTPTDTQYF.

DNA for the CDR3: TGCAGCGTTGAAGCTACCGACTCACTTAACTATGGCTACACCTTC. Its translation is CSVEATDSLNYGYTF. The chain links TRBV29-1 to TRBJ1-2, with D hard to call. The V end was cut by 1 base, the J end by 1 base, with 13 bases between. The CDR3 is 15 amino acids. Germline CDR1 SQVTM, CDR2 ANQGSEA.

This chain connects TRBV5-1 to TRBJ2-7, with no clear D. Germline V lookup: CDR1 SGHRS, CDR2 YFSETQ. The CDR3 extends over 13 amino acids. The V gene lost 0 bases and the J gene lost 7 bases, with 11 bases spanning the gap. The CDR3: CASSLEQIGEQYF. CDR3 nucleotide sequence: TGCGCCAGCAGCTTGGAGCAGATAGGGGAGCAGTACTTC.

J is TRBJ2-5 and V is TRBV30, with D uncertain. V lost 2 bases, J lost 0 bases, and 13 bases lay in between. The CDR3 has 15 residues. Germline V gene sequence: CDR1 GTSNPN, CDR2 SVGIG (reference sequence). CDR3 amino acids: CAWSPPRSYQETQYF. The CDR3 DNA reads TGTGCCTGGAGTCCTCCGAGGAGCTACCAAGAGACCCAGTACTTC.